A single sample is the source of the 8 T cell receptor beta chains below, sequenced in a study of T cells after yellow fever vaccination. TCRdb redid the calling of the 5' RACE reads with MiXCR, one entry per CDR3 protein. The data hold 120,000 or so distinct CDR3 sequences, with almost 9% observed a single time. Sample: CD8+ T cells sorted from PBMCs, taken on the day of the yellow fever booster vaccination. These receptor sequences come from a man in his late teens or twenties who received the YFV17D yellow fever vaccine.

This clonotype was detected only a few times. The gene calls are TRBV3-1 and TRBJ2-5; TRBD2 might be the D (5 bases). Germline loops: CDR1 LGHDT, CDR2 YNNKEL (reference sequence). V lost 0 bases, J lost 2 bases, and 19 bases lay in between. The CDR3 is made up of 18 amino acids. CDR3 DNA sequence: TGTGCCAGCAGCCAAGATAAATTCGAACAGCGGCCACAAGAGACCCAGTACTTC. Translated: CASSQDKFEQRPQETQYF.

The chain uses TRBV12-3 or TRBV12-4 and TRBJ2-5; D is perhaps TRBD1 (5 bases). The CDR3 spans 15 residues. Trimming stripped 5 bases from V and 5 bases from J, with 18 bases between. The CDR3 loop reads CASSTYGPPGETQYF. The CDR3 DNA is TGTGCCAGCAGTACCTACGGACCACCAGGGGAGACCCAGTACTTC.

This clonotype was observed a handful of times. This rearrangement joins TRBV6-2 or TRBV6-3 to TRBJ2-7; possibly TRBD2 for D (6 bases). Germline lookup yields CDR1 MNHEY and CDR2 SVGEGT. Trimming shortened V by 4 bases and J by 2 bases, and 15 bases separated the two germline ends. The CDR3 runs to 15 residues. CDR3 coding DNA: TGTGCCAGCAGTTCCGGGACTCTTGGAACCTACGAGCAGTACTTC. Amino acid sequence: CASSSGTLGTYEQYF.

The chain couples TRBV12-5 to TRBJ1-3; D uncertain. CDR1 and CDR2 from the germline V gene are LGHNT and FRNRAP. This CDR3 comprises 18 residues. Trimming took off 4 bases at V and 0 bases at J, with 19 bases between the two ends. Here the CDR3 reads CASGSSIGSVSSGNTIYF. Here the CDR3 DNA reads TGTGCTAGTGGTTCCTCCATCGGGTCCGTTAGCTCTGGAAACACCATATATTTT. The whole variable domain, filled in from reference TRBV12-5 and TRBJ1-3, reads DARVTQTPRHKVTEMGQEVTMRCQPILGHNTVFWYRQTMMQGLELLAYFRNRAPLDDSGMPKDRFSAEMPDATLATLKIQPSEPRDSAVYFCASGSSIGSVSSGNTIYFGEGSWLTVV.

The V gene is TRBV11-2, the J gene TRBJ1-2; D is undetermined. The CDR3 has 13 residues. V was clipped by 3 bases and J by 6 bases, with 11 bases between them. Germline CDR1 is SGHAT and CDR2 is FQNNGV. The CDR3 protein is CASSLVPIDGYTF. The CDR3 DNA follows: TGTGCCAGCAGCTTGGTCCCTATTGATGGCTACACCTTC.

This clonotype has just a few counts. The J gene is TRBJ2-5, the V gene TRBV7-2; no clear D gene. This CDR3 is built from 11 residues. The V end was cut by 6 bases, the J end by 3 bases, with 5 bases between. CDR1 SGHTA and CDR2 FQGNSA come from the germline V gene. The CDR3 nucleotides read TGTGCCAGCAGTATGGAAGAGACCCAGTACTTC. Its protein product is CASSMEETQYF.

The gene calls are TRBV5-6 and TRBJ2-1; unclear D gene. The ends were cut back, 4 bases at V and 6 bases at J, with 8 bases in the middle. Germline V CDR1 and CDR2: SGHDT, YYEEEE. This CDR3 has 12 amino acids. CDR3 sequence reads: CASSQYPNEQFF. Written as DNA, the CDR3 is TGTGCCAGCAGCCAATACCCCAATGAGCAGTTCTTC.

This clonotype has only a few counts. This sequence joins TRBV11-2 and TRBJ1-6, with 7 nucleotides matching TRBD1. Germline trimming cut 2 bases from V and 5 bases from J; bases unmatched to any gene: 12. The CDR3 consists of 18 residues. Germline V gives CDR1 SGHAT, CDR2 FQNNGV. The CDR3 DNA is TGTGCCAGCAGCTTACCGCGCAAGGGGGCGATGGATAATTCACCCCTCCACTTT. Translated, it gives CASSLPRKGAMDNSPLHF.